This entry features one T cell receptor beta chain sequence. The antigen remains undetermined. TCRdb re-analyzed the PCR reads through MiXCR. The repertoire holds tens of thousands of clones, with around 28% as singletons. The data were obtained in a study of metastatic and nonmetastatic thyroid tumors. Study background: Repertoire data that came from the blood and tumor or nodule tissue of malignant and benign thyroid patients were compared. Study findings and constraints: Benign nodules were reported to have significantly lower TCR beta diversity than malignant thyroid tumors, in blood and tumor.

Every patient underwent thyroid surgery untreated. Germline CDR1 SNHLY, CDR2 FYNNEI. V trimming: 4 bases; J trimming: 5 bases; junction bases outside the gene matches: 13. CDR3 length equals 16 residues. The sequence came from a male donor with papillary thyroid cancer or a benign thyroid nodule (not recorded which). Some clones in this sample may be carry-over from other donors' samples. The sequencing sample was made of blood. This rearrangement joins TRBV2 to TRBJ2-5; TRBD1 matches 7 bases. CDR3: CASSGRDRVLGETQYF. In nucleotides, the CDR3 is TGTGCCAGCAGTGGCCGTGACAGGGTGCTTGGGGAGACCCAGTACTTC.